The 11 T cell receptor beta chains below come from one sample, sequenced in a study of T cell responses to AZD1222 COVID-19 vaccine. Assay used: immunoSEQ multiplex PCR; TCRdb lists only in-frame clones, some missing. The sample carries 150,000 or so clones, roughly nine tenths recorded once. The starting material was peripheral blood, obtained on day 0 of AZD1222 vaccination. These receptors all stem from an adult in good health.

The chain employs TRBV5-4 and TRBJ2-3, with TRBD2 identical over 11 bases. Germline lookup yields CDR1 SGHNT and CDR2 YYREEE (reference sequence). This CDR3 contains 17 residues. V was clipped by 3 bases and J by 3 bases; unmatched bases: 9. CDR3: CASSWESSGRGTDTQYF. CDR3 in DNA: TGTGCCAGCAGCTGGGAGAGTAGCGGGAGGGGGACAGATACGCAGTATTTT. Full variable domain (remainder filled in from reference TRBV5-4 and TRBJ2-3): ETGVTQSPTHLIKTRGQQVTLRCSSQSGHNTVSWYQQALGQGPQFIFQYYREEENGRGNFPPRFSGLQFPNYSSELNVNALELDDSALYLCASSWESSGRGTDTQYFGPGTRLTVL.

V usage is TRBV27 and J usage is TRBJ2-3; 12 nucleotides align to TRBD1. This CDR3 has 18 residues. Trimming took 5 bases from V and 1 from J; bases not matched to a gene: 10. Germline CDR1 is MNHEY and CDR2 is SMNVEV (reference sequence). The CDR3 bases are TGTGCCAGCAGTCCACGAAAGGGACAGGGGGCGGGCACAGATACGCAGTATTTT. Translated: CASSPRKGQGAGTDTQYF.

CDR3 amino acids: CASSPRGLAGGEQYF. In DNA form, the CDR3 reads TGTGCCAGCTCACCACGGGGACTAGCGGGAGGCGAGCAGTACTTC. V and J are TRBV18 and TRBJ2-7; 15 bases agree with TRBD2. The V and J ends lost 1 base and 6 bases, in that order; junction bases with no gene match: 1. The CDR3 is 15 residues long. Germline CDR1 is KGHSH and CDR2 is LQKENI.

This clone was found once. The chain couples TRBV28 to TRBJ1-5, with D unclear. This CDR3 comprises 15 residues. Germline CDR1 MDHEN, CDR2 SYDVKM. V shed 4 bases and J shed 0 bases, with 10 bases lying between them. CDR3 protein: CASSWTHHSNQPQHF. CDR3 sequence (DNA): TGTGCCAGCAGTTGGACGCACCATAGCAATCAGCCCCAGCATTTT.

CDR3 protein: CASYTGDSFYEQYF. The CDR3 region has the DNA TGCGCCAGTTACACCGGGGACTCCTTCTACGAGCAGTACTTC. The chain joins TRBV5-1 to TRBJ2-7; tentative D call: TRBD2 (6 bases). The CDR3 covers 14 residues. Looked up from germline, CDR1 is SGHRS and CDR2 is YFSETQ. V was cut by 8 bases and J by 3 bases, with 18 bases left in between.

The chain recombines TRBV10-2 with TRBJ2-1; TRBD1 agrees at 9 bases. J lost 9 bases, V lost 4 bases, and 10 bases had no gene match. The CDR3 totals 15 residues. Germline CDR1 and CDR2: WSHSY and SAAADI. Here the CDR3 DNA reads TGCGCCAGCAGTGGGGCGGGACAGGGCATTCGTGAGCAGTTCTTC. This translates into CASSGAGQGIREQFF.

The rearrangement uses TRBV30 and TRBJ2-1; 7 nucleotides line up with TRBD1. Germline V gene sequence: CDR1 GTSNPN, CDR2 SVGIG (reference sequence). This CDR3 has 15 amino acids. Trimming took 1 base from V and 9 from J; bases not matched to a gene: 12. In DNA, the CDR3 is TGTGCCTGGAGTGATCAGGGGGTCTCAATGGGTGAGCAGTTCTTC. Translating it yields CAWSDQGVSMGEQFF.

The chain joins TRBV28 to TRBJ1-2, with a possible D match to TRBD1 (6 bases). The CDR3 spans 14 residues. The V gene lost 6 bases and the J gene lost 4 bases, with 15 bases spanning the gap. Per germline, CDR1 MDHEN and CDR2 SYDVKM. The CDR3 region is CASRFTGSSYGYTF. CDR3 DNA: TGTGCCAGCAGATTCACAGGGTCAAGCTATGGCTACACCTTC.

In this sample, this clone turned up once. The chain recombines TRBV19 with TRBJ1-5; 9 bases line up with TRBD1. Trimming cost V 3 bases and J 3 bases; bases outside gene matches: 3. The CDR3 length is 15 residues. Germline CDR1 LNHDA, CDR2 SQIVND (reference sequence). The CDR3 DNA sequence: TGTGCCAGTAGTATCTGGACAGGGGACAATCAGCCCCAGCATTTT. The encoded protein is CASSIWTGDNQPQHF.

This chain joins TRBV9 and TRBJ2-5; 8 bases fit TRBD2. The ends lost 6 bases at V and 1 base at J; junction bases unmatched: 5. Germline V lookup: CDR1 SGDLS, CDR2 YYNGEE. The CDR3 extends over 14 amino acids. CDR3 in amino acids: CASNLAGLQETQYF. CDR3 sequence (DNA): TGTGCCAGCAACCTAGCGGGCCTCCAAGAGACCCAGTACTTC.

The V gene is TRBV29-1, the J gene TRBJ2-7; possible D gene TRBD1, 6 bases. V gave up 5 bases and J gave up 5 bases, with 13 bases separating them. The CDR3 is made up of 12 amino acids. Germline-derived CDR1 and CDR2 are SQVTM and ANQGSEA. The DNA of the CDR3 is TGCAGCGTTCCCACAGGGTCCCACGAGCAGTACTTC. Residues: CSVPTGSHEQYF.